Each of the 9 T cell receptor beta chains below was sequenced from the same sample in a study of CD8 T cells in Susac syndrome. Reverse transcription used about 0.45 to 1 ug RNA and random hexamers. Using its own MiXCR run on the immunoSEQ multiplex PCR reads, TCRdb lists one record per CDR3 protein. Altogether some 120,000 distinct CDR3 sequences are present, about 90% being singletons, with the ten largest covering over 0.2%. Sequenced material: CD8+ T cells from PBMCs. These receptors were collected from a human donor with multiple sclerosis.

The chain is built from TRBV19 and TRBJ2-1; either TRBD1 or TRBD2 may supply D (5 bases each). CDR3 length: 15 amino acids. V was pared by 5 bases and J by 7 bases, with 18 bases between. In germline, CDR1 is LNHDA, CDR2 SQIVND (reference sequence). In DNA, the CDR3 is TGTGCCAGTAGTGCTGTCTGGGGGAACAGGAATGAGCAGTTCTTC. It is translated as CASSAVWGNRNEQFF.

V usage is TRBV28 and J usage is TRBJ1-5; tentatively, D is TRBD1 (6 bases). The germline gives CDR1 MDHEN, CDR2 SYDVKM. The CDR3 contains 15 residues. V was clipped by 3 bases and J by 2 bases, with 11 bases between them. The CDR3 sequence: CASSLRGAGNQPQHF. CDR3 bases: TGTGCCAGCAGTTTGAGGGGGGCTGGCAATCAGCCCCAGCATTTT.

The chain combines TRBV7-3 with TRBJ2-7, with D maybe TRBD1 (6 bases). This CDR3 contains 15 residues. Germline V lookup: CDR1 SGHTA, CDR2 FQGTGA. Deletions cut 1 base from V and 2 bases from J, with 12 bases between. The CDR3 sequence: CASSLSPDRTYEQYF. In DNA, the CDR3 is TGTGCCAGCAGCTTAAGTCCGGACAGAACCTACGAGCAGTACTTC. Supplemented by reference TRBV7-3 and TRBJ2-7, the full variable domain reads GAGVSQTPSNKVTEKGKYVELRCDPISGHTALYWYRQSLGQGPEFLIYFQGTGAADDSGLPNDRFFAVRPEGSVSTLKIQRTERGDSAVYLCASSLSPDRTYEQYFGPGTRLTVT.

The V call is TRBV6-5, the J call TRBJ1-2, with TRBD1 matching 8 bases. This CDR3 region has 14 residues. The germline gives CDR1 MNHEY, CDR2 SVGAGI. V lost 2 bases to trimming and J lost 4 bases; unmatched junction nucleotides: 3. CDR3 region: CASSYQGASYGYTF. CDR3 coding DNA: TGTGCCAGCAGTTACCAGGGGGCGAGCTATGGCTACACCTTC.

The chain employs TRBV27 and TRBJ2-7; 9 bases fit TRBD1. V dropped 6 bases and J dropped 4; count of bases not matched to a gene: 1. This CDR3 spans 12 amino acids. The germline CDR1 and CDR2 sequences are MNHEY and SMNVEV (reference sequence). CDR3 nucleotides: TGTGCCAGCAGGGACAGGGGTTACGAGCAGTACTTC. This encodes CASRDRGYEQYF.

J is TRBJ1-2 and V is TRBV3-1; D gene ambiguous. V lost 1 base and J 11 bases, leaving 8 bases between the germline ends. The CDR3 covers 11 residues. Per germline, CDR1 LGHDT and CDR2 YNNKEL (reference sequence). CDR3: CASSQVGVYTF. The CDR3 bases are TGTGCCAGCAGCCAAGTCGGGGTTTACACCTTC.

This rearrangement joins TRBV20-1 to TRBJ2-1; 12 bases align to TRBD2. Germline V gene sequence: CDR1 DFQATT, CDR2 SNEGSKA (reference sequence). This CDR3 spans 15 amino acids. Unmatched junction bases numbered 7, after V lost 2 bases and J lost 8 bases. The CDR3 spells CSARLAGGIVHEQFF. For the CDR3, the DNA is TGCAGTGCTAGACTAGCGGGAGGGATAGTCCATGAGCAGTTCTTC.

The rearrangement joins TRBV4-3 to TRBJ2-1, with a weak D call TRBD2 (7 bases). Germline values: CDR1 LGHNA, CDR2 YSLEER. The germline V and J ends were trimmed by 4 bases and 0 bases, with 10 bases remaining between them. This CDR3 has 15 amino acids. The CDR3 DNA is TGCGCCAGCAGCCGGGAGGGGGACTCCTACAATGAGCAGTTCTTC. Protein sequence: CASSREGDSYNEQFF.

The CDR3: CASSQGQGQGASEQYF. Here the CDR3 DNA reads TGCGCCAGCAGCCAAGGACAGGGACAGGGGGCCAGCGAGCAGTACTTC. This chain links TRBV4-1 with TRBJ2-7, with 12 bases matching TRBD1. The germline V gene encodes CDR1 MGHRA and CDR2 YSYEKL. V dropped 1 base and J dropped 6; count of bases not matched to a gene: 7. The CDR3 runs to 16 residues.